The 26 T cell receptor beta chains below were found in one sample sequenced in a study of human T cells and chemical hapten exposure. TCRdb re-called the RACE reads with MiXCR, one entry per CDR3 protein. Altogether some 400,000 distinct CDR3 sequences are present, 4.8% being singletons, with the ten largest covering around 2.3%. Time point described: patch test 1, 2 weeks after DPC sensitization. The treatment here: therapeutic diphenylcyclopropenone sensitization with weekly scalp DPC. The source was whole blood, collected in connection with sensitization to the hapten diphenylcyclopropenone (DPC). Receptor source: a woman between 50 and 59 years old with alopecia areata. Some clones in this sample may be carry-over from other donors' samples.

The gene calls are TRBV19 and TRBJ2-7; 11 nucleotides agree with TRBD2. J gave up 3 bases and V 4 bases, and 5 bases lay outside the gene matches. The CDR3 has 15 residues. The germline V gene has CDR1 LNHDA and CDR2 SQIVND (reference sequence). The CDR3 DNA follows: TGTGCCAGTAGTACGACTAGCGGGGAGTACTACGAGCAGTACTTC. Translated, it gives CASSTTSGEYYEQYF.

The gene calls are TRBV25-1 and TRBJ1-2; D uncertain. The CDR3 loop spans 13 amino acids. Germline CDR1 is MGHDK and CDR2 is SYGVNS. The V and J ends lost 0 bases and 5 bases respectively, with 7 bases between them. The chain's CDR3 is CASSEYGEYGYTF. The CDR3 region has the DNA TGTGCCAGCAGTGAATACGGGGAGTATGGCTACACCTTC.

This clonotype showed up many times. The genes are TRBV4-3 and TRBJ2-5, with TRBD1 as a possible D gene (5 bases). V lost 1 base and J lost 5, with 14 bases in between. The length of the CDR3 is 15 residues. Germline V gene sequence: CDR1 LGHNA, CDR2 YSLEER. The CDR3 is CASSQVRGRAETQYF. CDR3 bases: TGCGCCAGCAGCCAAGTTCGCGGCAGGGCCGAGACCCAGTACTTC.

V usage is TRBV29-1 and J usage is TRBJ2-7; no clear D gene. In germline, CDR1 is SQVTM, CDR2 ANQGSEA. The CDR3 contains 11 residues. Trimming cost V 4 bases and J 0 bases, with 4 bases left between them. CDR3 amino acids: CSVGGSYEQYF. The CDR3 DNA reads as TGCAGCGTTGGGGGCTCCTACGAGCAGTACTTC.

This clonotype has a count of ten or more. The rearrangement joins TRBV2 to TRBJ1-2; TRBD1 matches at 8 bases. Trimming removed 6 bases from V and 8 bases from J; junction bases left unmatched: 8. This CDR3 region has 13 residues. Germline CDR1 reads SNHLY; CDR2 reads FYNNEI. In DNA, the CDR3 is TGTGCCAGCAGCCCCCACAGGGGGGAGGGCTACACCTTC. It translates to CASSPHRGEGYTF.

The sample holds many counts of this clonotype. The chain recombines TRBV28 with TRBJ2-7; D is unresolved. The germline V gene encodes CDR1 MDHEN and CDR2 SYDVKM. V was clipped by 4 bases and J by 2 bases, with 15 bases between them. The CDR3 is 15 amino acids. CDR3 in DNA: TGTGCCAGCAGTTCCAGGTGGGCCCGGACCTACGAGCAGTACTTC. This sequence encodes CASSSRWARTYEQYF.

This clonotype was seen at least ten times. The chain combines TRBV28 with TRBJ2-7, with TRBD2 as a possible D gene (5 bases). CDR3 length: 14 amino acids. V was pared by 6 bases and J by 4 bases, with 16 bases between. Per germline, CDR1 MDHEN and CDR2 SYDVKM. This CDR3 is CASSPWVRTYEQYF. The DNA for the CDR3 is TGTGCCAGCAGCCCCTGGGTTCGGACTTACGAGCAGTACTTC.

This clonotype was detected ten times or more. This sequence joins TRBV7-2 and TRBJ2-1, with 10 bases matching TRBD1. Germline assignment: CDR1 SGHTA and CDR2 FQGNSA. V gave up 5 bases and J gave up 6 bases; unmatched junction bases: 4. The CDR3 runs 14 residues. CDR3 sequence reads: CASSTGQGGNEQFF. In DNA, the CDR3 is TGTGCCAGCAGCACCGGACAGGGGGGCAATGAGCAGTTCTTC.

This clonotype appeared many times. This chain connects TRBV12-3 or TRBV12-4 to TRBJ1-6, with a possible D match to TRBD1 (6 bases). V shed 3 bases and J shed 10 bases, with 10 bases lying between them. The CDR3 totals 13 residues. Here the CDR3 reads CASSFRQESPLHF. CDR3 nucleotide sequence: TGTGCCAGCAGTTTCCGACAGGAATCACCCCTCCACTTT.

This clonotype was seen many times. The chain combines TRBV6-6 with TRBJ2-3, with D perhaps TRBD1 (5 bases). This CDR3 region has 15 residues. Between the trimmed V and J ends, which lost 4 bases and 2 bases, there was a span of 13 bases. The germline V gene encodes CDR1 MNHNY and CDR2 SVGAGI (reference sequence). CDR3 in amino acids: CASSSLDRFTDTQYF. DNA for the CDR3: TGTGCCAGCAGTTCCCTCGACAGATTCACAGATACGCAGTATTTT.

This clonotype was seen at least ten times. The chain employs TRBV5-6 and TRBJ1-5; D gene ambiguous. The ends were cut back, 4 bases at V and 7 bases at J, with 15 bases in the middle. The length of the CDR3 is 14 residues. CDR1 is SGHDT and CDR2 is YYEEEE in the germline V gene. The CDR3 sequence: CASSAGPGSQPQHF. Here the CDR3 DNA reads TGTGCCAGCAGCGCGGGCCCAGGCAGCCAGCCCCAGCATTTT.

This clonotype was seen at least ten times. The CDR3 here is CAISESGGETQYF. The CDR3 DNA reads TGTGCCATCAGTGAGTCAGGGGGTGAGACCCAGTACTTC. This chain links TRBV10-3 with TRBJ2-5, with D perhaps TRBD1 (6 bases). This CDR3 is built from 13 residues. The germline V gene has CDR1 ENHRY and CDR2 SYGVKD. V was shortened by 0 bases and J by 5 bases, with 7 bases between the two germline ends.

The chain has TRBV7-6 and TRBJ2-3, with D hard to call. The ends were cut back, 6 bases at V and 9 bases at J, with 13 bases in the middle. CDR1 and CDR2 from the germline V gene are SGHVS and FNYEAQ. CDR3 length equals 12 residues. This chain's CDR3 is CASSFMEGTQYF. CDR3 nucleotide sequence: TGTGCCAGCAGTTTTATGGAAGGAACGCAGTATTTT.

This clonotype was seen ten or more times. The CDR3: CASSPGVADQPQHF. For the CDR3, the DNA is TGTGCCAGCAGCCCCGGAGTGGCCGATCAGCCCCAGCATTTT. This rearrangement joins TRBV5-6 to TRBJ1-5; D is ambiguous. The CDR3 runs to 14 residues. Germline loops: CDR1 SGHDT, CDR2 YYEEEE. Trimming pared 4 bases from V and 5 bases from J, leaving 13 bases between.

This clonotype appeared many times. This rearrangement joins TRBV7-6 to TRBJ2-5, with D uncertain. The V and J ends lost 2 bases and 5 bases respectively, with 12 bases between them. The CDR3 runs 14 residues. Germline V gene data show CDR1 as SGHVS and CDR2 as FNYEAQ. CDR3 nucleotides: TGTGCCAGCAGCTTAAGGACCGCGGAGGAGACCCAGTACTTC. It specifies CASSLRTAEETQYF.

This clonotype came up once. V usage is TRBV20-1 and J usage is TRBJ1-3, with 8 bases identical to TRBD1. CDR1 DFQATT and CDR2 SNEGSKA come from the germline V gene (reference sequence). This CDR3 contains 13 residues. V gave up 6 bases and J gave up 8 bases; unmatched junction bases: 9. DNA for the CDR3: TGCAGTGCCCAAGAGACAGGGGCATACACCATATATTTT. Protein sequence: CSAQETGAYTIYF.

This clonotype was seen repeatedly, ten times or more. V is TRBV6-6 and J is TRBJ1-5; perhaps TRBD1 as D (5 bases). CDR3 length: 15 residues. Per germline, CDR1 MNHNY and CDR2 SVGAGI (reference sequence). The germline V and J ends were trimmed by 2 bases and 5 bases, with 13 bases remaining between them. The CDR3: CASSYLGGGDQPQHF. The CDR3 DNA follows: TGTGCCAGCAGTTACCTTGGCGGGGGGGATCAGCCCCAGCATTTT.

The table lists this clonotype with many counts. The chain recombines TRBV29-1 with TRBJ1-1; 7 bases are a match to TRBD1. Germline values: CDR1 SQVTM, CDR2 ANQGSEA. Unmatched junction bases numbered 8, after V lost 6 bases and J lost 1 base. This CDR3 is 14 amino acids long. This CDR3 reads CSVPLRQGNTEAFF. CDR3 DNA sequence: TGCAGCGTCCCCCTGCGACAGGGGAACACTGAAGCTTTCTTT. Variable domain in full (rest from reference TRBV29-1 and TRBJ1-1): SAVISQKPSRDICQRGTSLTIQCQVDSQVTMMFWYRQQPGQSLTLIATANQGSEATYESGFVIDKFPISRPNLTFSTLTVSNMSPEDSSIYLCSVPLRQGNTEAFFGQGTRLTVV.

This clonotype occurred many times. V is TRBV4-1 and J is TRBJ2-5; no firm D call. This CDR3 has 14 amino acids. The V and J ends lost 0 bases and 0 bases respectively, with 5 bases between them. Germline V gene data show CDR1 as MGHRA and CDR2 as YSYEKL. CDR3 DNA sequence: TGCGCCAGCAGCCAAGAGCTCTACCAAGAGACCCAGTACTTC. This codes for CASSQELYQETQYF.

This clonotype was seen repeatedly, ten times or more. The rearrangement uses TRBV7-9 and TRBJ2-1; D is tentatively TRBD1 or TRBD2 (6 bases each). The germline V gene encodes CDR1 SEHNR and CDR2 FQNEAQ (reference sequence). V was shortened by 5 bases and J by 0 bases, with 17 bases between the two germline ends. The CDR3 runs 17 residues. CDR3 loop: CASSPGGLSSSYNEQFF. CDR3 in DNA: TGTGCCAGCAGCCCCGGGGGCCTCTCGAGCTCCTACAATGAGCAGTTCTTC.

This chain connects TRBV27 to TRBJ2-2; D unclear. Looked up from germline, CDR1 is MNHEY and CDR2 is SMNVEV (reference sequence). Deletions cut 7 bases from V and 7 bases from J, with 16 bases between. This CDR3 is built from 14 residues. CDR3 loop: CASTVLGPGGELFF. As DNA, the CDR3 is TGTGCCAGCACCGTATTAGGGCCAGGCGGGGAGCTGTTTTTT.

The sample holds many counts of this clonotype. The chain employs TRBV7-2 and TRBJ1-1, with D uncertain. The CDR3 extends over 13 amino acids. Germline lookup yields CDR1 SGHTA and CDR2 FQGNSA. Trimming removed 6 bases from V and 2 bases from J, with 10 bases in between. CDR3 sequence (DNA): TGTGCCAGCAGGGTCAATATTAACACTGAAGCTTTCTTT. As protein: CASRVNINTEAFF.

This clonotype was detected a few times. The chain employs TRBV4-1 and TRBJ2-5, with D maybe TRBD2 (6 bases). The CDR3 is 14 residues long. The germline CDR1 and CDR2 sequences are MGHRA and YSYEKL. V gave up 4 bases and J gave up 4 bases, with 13 bases separating them. CDR3 loop: CASSLLYGGETQYF. The CDR3 coding sequence is TGCGCCAGCAGCCTTCTATACGGGGGAGAGACCCAGTACTTC.

This clonotype was seen a handful of times. This chain uses TRBV11-2 with TRBJ2-1; TRBD2 aligns across 8 bases. CDR3 size: 15 residues. Germline lookup yields CDR1 SGHAT and CDR2 FQNNGV. With 4 bases clipped from V and 8 bases from J, the junction kept 10 bases outside the gene matches. The CDR3 loop reads CASSYRGGLGDEQFF. DNA for the CDR3: TGTGCCAGCAGCTATCGGGGGGGCTTAGGCGATGAGCAGTTCTTC.

This clonotype was seen ten or more times. This chain links TRBV27 with TRBJ2-3; TRBD2 aligns across 8 bases. In germline, CDR1 is MNHEY, CDR2 SMNVEV (reference sequence). The CDR3 is made up of 13 amino acids. After removal of 9 bases from V and 5 bases from J, the junction contained 7 bases not matched to a gene. This chain's CDR3 is CASGLAWKDTQYF. CDR3 in DNA: TGTGCCAGTGGACTAGCTTGGAAAGATACGCAGTATTTT.

This clonotype has more than one count but fewer than ten. Here the CDR3 DNA reads TGCAGTGCTAACGGCGGGAGGCCTGTAGGGGCCAACGTCCTGACTTTC. This translates into CSANGGRPVGANVLTF. This rearrangement joins TRBV20-1 to TRBJ2-6, with TRBD2 matching over 8 bases. From germline, CDR1 is DFQATT and CDR2 SNEGSKA (reference sequence). This CDR3 region has 16 residues. The trim removed 4 bases at V and 4 bases at J, leaving 9 bases unmatched.